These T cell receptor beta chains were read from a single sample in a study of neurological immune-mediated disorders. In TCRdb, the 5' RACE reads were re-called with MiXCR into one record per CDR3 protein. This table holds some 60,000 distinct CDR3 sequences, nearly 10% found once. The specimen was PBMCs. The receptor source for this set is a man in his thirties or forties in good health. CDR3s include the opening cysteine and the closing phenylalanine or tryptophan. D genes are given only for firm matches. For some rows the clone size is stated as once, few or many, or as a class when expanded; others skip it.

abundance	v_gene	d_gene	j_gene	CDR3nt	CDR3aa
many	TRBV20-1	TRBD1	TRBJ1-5	TGCAGTGCCGGTAGGACAGGGGGGTACAATCAGCCCCAGCATTTT	CSAGRTGGYNQPQHF
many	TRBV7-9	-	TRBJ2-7	TGTGCCAGCAGCCCTACCCAGGGAGCCTACGAGCAGTACTTC	CASSPTQGAYEQYF
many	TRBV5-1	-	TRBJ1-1	TGCGCCAGCAGCTCGGACGGAAACACTGAAGCTTTCTTT	CASSSDGNTEAFF
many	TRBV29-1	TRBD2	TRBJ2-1	TGCAGCGTTGAAGAAACGATAGCGGGTCGGAAGTTCTTC	CSVEETIAGRKFF
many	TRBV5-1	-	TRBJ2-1	TGCGCCAGCAAGGACCCCGAATCCTACAATGAGCAGTTCTTC	CASKDPESYNEQFF
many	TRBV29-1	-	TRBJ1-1	TGCAGCGCCGGTAGCCAAGGGAACACTGAAGCTTTCTTT	CSAGSQGNTEAFF
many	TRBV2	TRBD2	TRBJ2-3	TGTGCCAGCAGATCCCCTAGCGGGCCGCTGGGCACAGATACGCAGTATTTT	CASRSPSGPLGTDTQYF
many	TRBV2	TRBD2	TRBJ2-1	TGTGCCAGCACGGAACTAGCGGGAGGGGAAAGGGAGCAGTTCTTC	CASTELAGGEREQFF
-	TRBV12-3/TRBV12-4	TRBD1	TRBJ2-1	TGTGCCAGCACCCCGTCAGGGGGCGCTTTCAATGAGCAGTTCTTC	CASTPSGGAFNEQFF
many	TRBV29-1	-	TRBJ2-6	TGCAGCGTTGAAGAGGGGGATGGGGCCAACGTCCTGACTTTC	CSVEEGDGANVLTF